The TCR beta chain described here comes from a study of Ad26.COV2.S vaccination and SARS-CoV-2 variants. Germline V gene sequence: CDR1 SGHDT, CDR2 YYEEEE. The CDR3 loop spans 14 amino acids. Generated by immunoSEQ multiplex PCR, the TCRdb table keeps only in-frame clones and is missing some. The sample includes over 450,000 clones, about nine tenths of them seen just once. About this clone itself: At one end the junction does not follow the germline gene, possibly because of a read error.

The treatment is: roughly 20 received Ad26.COV2.S at low or high dose, single or two shots; roughly five received placebo; per-sample allocation not given. Day 63 after the first vaccine or placebo injection was the time point for sampling. Expressing Wuhan-strain SARS-CoV-2 spike, an Ad26 vector served as the vaccine. The origin of this receptor is a person aged 18 to 65 who received the Ad26.COV2.S COVID-19 vaccine or a placebo. Sequencing was performed on peripheral blood, taken in a trial of Ad26.COV2.S vaccine versus placebo. The rearrangement uses TRBV5-6 and TRBJ2-5, with TRBD1 matching 7 bases. CDR3 in amino acids: CASSLGQGLDPSNF. In nucleotides, the CDR3 is TGTGCCAGCAGCTTGGGACAGGGTTTGGACCCCAGTAACTTC.